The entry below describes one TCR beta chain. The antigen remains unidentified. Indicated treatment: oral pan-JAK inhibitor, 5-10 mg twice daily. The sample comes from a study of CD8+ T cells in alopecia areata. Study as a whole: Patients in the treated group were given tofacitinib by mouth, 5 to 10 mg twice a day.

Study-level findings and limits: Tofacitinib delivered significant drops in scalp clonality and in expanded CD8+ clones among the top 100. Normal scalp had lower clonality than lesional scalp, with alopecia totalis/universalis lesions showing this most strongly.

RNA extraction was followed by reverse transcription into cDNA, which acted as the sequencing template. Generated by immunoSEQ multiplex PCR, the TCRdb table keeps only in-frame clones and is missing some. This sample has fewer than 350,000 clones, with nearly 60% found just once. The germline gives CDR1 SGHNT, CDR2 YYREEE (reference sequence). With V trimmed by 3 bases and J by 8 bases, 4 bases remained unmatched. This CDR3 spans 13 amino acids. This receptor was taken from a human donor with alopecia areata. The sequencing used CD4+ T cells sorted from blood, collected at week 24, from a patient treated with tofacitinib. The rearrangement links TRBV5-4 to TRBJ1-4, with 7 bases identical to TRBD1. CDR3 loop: CASSWAGGEKLFF. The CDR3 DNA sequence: TGTGCCAGCAGCTGGGCAGGGGGGGAAAAACTGTTTTTT.